The 9 T cell receptor beta chains reported below all come from one sample, sequenced in a study of graft-versus-host responses after intestinal transplantation. Here immunoSEQ multiplex PCR was the method, and the copy in TCRdb shows in-frame clones only, minus some. The repertoire consists of some 10,000 clones, with roughly 29% occurring once and the leading ten covering less than 6%. This material consisted of alloreactive CD4+ T cells from a mixed lymphocyte reaction culture, taken before transplantation. Subset in this sample: CFSE-low proliferating T cells sorted from roughly 6-day pre-transplant mixed lymphocyte reaction (GvH or HvG direction). These receptors all come from a human patient who was an organ donor for intestinal transplantation.

This clone is medium-sized (0.01 to 0.1%). The rearrangement uses TRBV6-5 and TRBJ1-4; D not resolved. Germline values: CDR1 MNHEY, CDR2 SVGAGI. CDR3 length: 13 amino acids. With 2 bases removed from V and 6 bases from J, the gap between germline ends came to 7 bases. CDR3 loop: CASSYGGYEKLFF. The CDR3 DNA reads TGTGCCAGCAGTTACGGAGGGTATGAAAAACTGTTTTTT.

The rearrangement links TRBV7-3 to TRBJ1-6; no firm D call. Trimming took off 2 bases at V and 8 bases at J, with 7 bases between the two ends. Germline assignment: CDR1 SGHTA and CDR2 FQGTGA. The CDR3 covers 13 residues. The CDR3 spells CASSLGGDSPLHF. Here the CDR3 DNA reads TGTGCCAGCAGCTTAGGAGGAGATTCACCCCTCCACTTT.

This clone turned up a few times. The chain uses TRBV18 and TRBJ1-1, with D hard to call. From germline, CDR1 is KGHSH and CDR2 LQKENI. Trimming stripped 6 bases from V and 2 bases from J, with 7 bases between. The CDR3 loop spans 12 amino acids. CDR3 region: CASSRVNTEAFF. For the CDR3, the DNA is TGTGCCAGCTCGCGAGTAAACACTGAAGCTTTCTTT.

This chain joins TRBV11-3 and TRBJ2-6; D gene unclear. The CDR3 spans 15 residues. Germline V CDR1 and CDR2: SGHNT, YENEEA. Between the trimmed V and J ends, which lost 5 bases and 1 base, there was a span of 9 bases. The CDR3 bases are TGTGCCAGCAGCCCCCGTTATTCTGGGGCCAACGTCCTGACTTTC. Encoded protein: CASSPRYSGANVLTF.

The chain links TRBV28 to TRBJ2-6; 10 nucleotides line up with TRBD2. J gave up 4 bases and V 3 bases, and 9 bases lay outside the gene matches. Germline V gene lookup returns CDR1 MDHEN and CDR2 SYDVKM. This CDR3 region has 18 residues. The DNA of the CDR3 is TGTGCCAGCAGTTTCCCCTTGGGACTAGCGCCCGGGGCCAACGTCCTGACTTTC. It is translated as CASSFPLGLAPGANVLTF.

The chain has TRBV6-5 and TRBJ2-2, with no clear D. In germline, CDR1 is MNHEY, CDR2 SVGAGI. The V end lost 7 bases, the J end lost 8 bases, and 20 bases lay between the germline ends. This CDR3 contains 15 residues. CDR3 protein: CASTISRPNQGELFF. Here the CDR3 DNA reads TGTGCCAGCACCATATCAAGACCTAATCAGGGGGAGCTGTTTTTT.

This rearrangement joins TRBV5-4 to TRBJ1-2; tentatively, D is TRBD1 (6 bases). This CDR3 has 15 residues. The V gene lost 3 bases and the J gene lost 3 bases, with 15 bases spanning the gap. Germline CDR1 and CDR2: SGHNT and YYREEE (reference sequence). The CDR3 DNA reads as TGTGCCAGCAGCTCCTCGGGACACCTCTACTATGGCTACACCTTC. Translating gives CASSSSGHLYYGYTF. The complete variable domain, with remaining parts taken from reference TRBV5-4 and TRBJ1-2, reads ETGVTQSPTHLIKTRGQQVTLRCSSQSGHNTVSWYQQALGQGPQFIFQYYREEENGRGNFPPRFSGLQFPNYSSELNVNALELDDSALYLCASSSSGHLYYGYTFGSGTRLTVV.

This clone came up a few times. The rearrangement uses TRBV6-5 and TRBJ1-6, with TRBD1 identical over 9 bases. Germline-derived CDR1 and CDR2 are MNHEY and SVGAGI. The CDR3 length is 15 residues. V shed 6 bases, J shed 6 bases, and the junction held 6 bases outside the gene matches. CDR3 sequence: CASRIGGQGNSPLHF. DNA for the CDR3: TGTGCCAGCAGGATAGGGGGACAGGGTAATTCACCCCTCCACTTT.

The chain links TRBV6-1 to TRBJ1-1; D ambiguous. Per the germline V gene, CDR1 is MNHNS and CDR2 is SASEGT. V was trimmed by 2 bases and J by 5 bases, leaving 6 bases between them. This CDR3 is 12 amino acids long. The DNA for the CDR3 is TGTGCCAGCAGTGAAATTACAACTGAAGCTTTCTTT. This gives the protein CASSEITTEAFF.